Described below is a single TCR beta chain sequence and its context. Antigen specificity is unknown. The same CDR3 is also encoded by other DNA sequences in this sample. The source of the sample is a study of shared clonotypes between healthy human individuals. As for the study in general: Contributing individuals were a couple of females and a few males aged 18 to 49. Per donor, three plates held CD4 naive cells, three held CD4 memory, two held CD8 naive and one held CD8 memory.

The germline V gene has CDR1 SGHNT and CDR2 YYREEE (reference sequence). The CDR3 runs 13 residues. The V and J ends lost 3 bases and 6 bases, in that order; junction bases with no gene match: 3. In the CD4+ fraction, cells were divided into CD45RA+ naive and CD45RA-negative memory subsets. Findings and limits, study-wide: Relative to memory subsets, naive subsets generally showed larger estimated richness.

Produced via immunoSEQ multiplex PCR; TCRdb's table is partial and in-frame only. This table holds hundreds of thousands of clones, less than 85% found once. The sequencing sample was made of memory CD4+ T cells sorted from blood. The subset is: CD45RA-negative fraction. The source of this sequence is a woman younger than 45 in good health. The V call is TRBV5-4, the J call TRBJ1-2; 9 bases are shared with TRBD1. The CDR3 is CASSSDRGHGYTF. The CDR3 coding sequence is TGTGCCAGCAGCTCGGACAGGGGACATGGCTACACCTTC.